The 2 T cell receptor beta chains listed next were all sequenced from one sample in a study of T-cell memory formation after mild COVID-19. TCRdb reprocessed the 5' RACE reads with MiXCR, giving one entry per CDR3 protein. The data show fewer than 200,000 distinct CDR3 sequences, around a fifth seen once. Specimen: PBMCs or a T cell subset sorted from them (not recorded which). The receptors were gathered from an adult woman who had mild COVID-19 (a few samples of this study predate the infection). Cell type and time point are not known.

The chain combines TRBV13 with TRBJ2-5; 7 bases agree with TRBD1. Germline CDR1 and CDR2: PRHDT and FYEKMQ (reference sequence). CDR3 size: 15 residues. V lost 3 bases, J lost 5 bases, and 9 bases stayed unmatched. This CDR3 reads CASSFGRGLRETQYF. The CDR3 DNA reads TGTGCCAGCAGCTTCGGCAGGGGGTTGCGGGAGACCCAGTACTTC.

The rearrangement uses TRBV19 and TRBJ2-1, with TRBD2 matching 11 bases. The CDR3 spans 17 residues. Germline values: CDR1 LNHDA, CDR2 SQIVND (reference sequence). The trim removed 9 bases at V and 2 bases at J, leaving 12 bases unmatched. Here the CDR3 DNA reads TGTGCCAGCCGCCAAACCTCTAGCGGGAGGACCTACAATGAGCAGTTCTTC. It is translated as CASRQTSSGRTYNEQFF. Drawing the rest from reference TRBV19 and TRBJ2-1, the complete variable domain is DGGITQSPKYLFRKEGQNVTLSCEQNLNHDAMYWYRQDPGQGLRLIYYSQIVNDFQKGDIAEGYSVSREKKESFPLTVTSAQKNPTAFYLCASRQTSSGRTYNEQFFGPGTRLTVL.